This T cell receptor beta chain was found in a study of blood T cell repertoires in COVID-19. Sequencing used immunoSEQ multiplex PCR; TCRdb keeps in-frame clones, though not all of them. The sample consists of over 400,000 clones, around 90% of them appearing once. The CDR3 contains 14 residues. Trimming cost V 4 bases and J 6 bases, with 15 bases left between them. In germline, CDR1 is MGHRA, CDR2 YSYEKL. This clonotype originated in a woman between 45 and 65 years old with COVID-19, enrolled during active disease. The chain couples TRBV4-1 to TRBJ1-2; D call uncertain. Sequencing was done on a sample of peripheral blood. The CDR3 DNA follows: TGCGCCAGCAGCCCCCCCTTTTCCGGGGATGGCTACACCTTC. Its translation is CASSPPFSGDGYTF.